The 27 T cell receptor beta chains reported below all come from one sample, sequenced in a study of vaccination and CD4 T cells after COVID-19. Cultured CD4+ T cell DNA was sequenced using the Oncomine TCR Beta short-read assay. Each CDR3 protein is one row after TCRdb ran MiXCR on the PCR reads. The sample lists approximately 17,000 distinct CDR3 sequences, roughly 50% occurring once. As for treatment: approximately 10-day PBMC culture with coronavirus spike peptide pools or control peptides (ViraFEST assay). What these receptors recognize is not known. Specimen: CD4+ T cells from blood, cultured in vitro. These receptors originate from a human donor who had recovered from COVID-19.

This clonotype was picked up a small number of times. The J gene is TRBJ1-6, the V gene TRBV7-6, with TRBD1 identical over 7 bases. Trimming removed 3 bases from V and 7 bases from J; junction bases left unmatched: 3. CDR3 size: 14 residues. Germline CDR1 is SGHVS and CDR2 is FNYEAQ. CDR3 loop: CASSLTGRNSPLHF. The CDR3 nucleotides read TGTGCCAGCAGCTTGACAGGGAGGAATTCACCCCTCCACTTT.

The V gene is TRBV2, the J gene TRBJ1-2; 7 positions agree with TRBD1. This CDR3 contains 12 residues. Germline V CDR1 and CDR2: SNHLY, FYNNEI. With 3 bases clipped from V and 6 bases from J, the junction kept 1 base outside the gene matches. For the CDR3, the DNA is TGTGCCAGCAGTGACACAGGGGATGGCTACACCTTC. This sequence encodes CASSDTGDGYTF.

The J gene is TRBJ2-3, the V gene TRBV20-1; TRBD2 is a possible D gene (6 bases). The CDR3 loop spans 16 amino acids. The V end was cut by 6 bases, the J end by 4 bases, with 23 bases between. CDR1 DFQATT and CDR2 SNEGSKA come from the germline V gene (reference sequence). The CDR3 coding sequence is TGCAGTGCCAACAAACCGCAGGGTTGGGGGGCAGATACGCAGTATTTT. Residues: CSANKPQGWGADTQYF.

This clonotype occurred a few times. This chain connects TRBV7-2 to TRBJ2-2; D not resolved. The CDR3 contains 12 residues. Germline V gives CDR1 SGHTA, CDR2 FQGNSA. Trimming removed 7 bases from V and 3 bases from J, with 6 bases in between. The CDR3 DNA reads TGTGCCAGCAAGACCTACACCGGGGAGCTGTTTTTT. This codes for CASKTYTGELFF.

The chain links TRBV6-1 to TRBJ2-2, with D perhaps TRBD1 (5 bases). V was cut by 2 bases and J by 5 bases, with 12 bases left in between. The germline CDR1 and CDR2 sequences are MNHNS and SASEGT. The length of the CDR3 is 15 residues. The CDR3 coding sequence is TGTGCCAGCAGTGAATGGGGCAGACTGACCGGGGAGCTGTTTTTT. Its protein product is CASSEWGRLTGELFF.

V usage is TRBV29-1 and J usage is TRBJ1-5; 9 bases map to TRBD1. CDR3 length equals 13 residues. Looked up from germline, CDR1 is SQVTM and CDR2 is ANQGSEA. The ends lost 7 bases at V and 6 bases at J; junction bases unmatched: 7. In nucleotides, the CDR3 is TGCAGCGCCCAACAGGGGGCGGGTCAGCCCCAGCATTTT. This codes for CSAQQGAGQPQHF.

This clonotype appeared a few times. The genes are TRBV15 and TRBJ1-5, with 7 bases identical to TRBD1. Germline CDR1 reads LNHNV; CDR2 reads YYDKDF (reference sequence). The CDR3 totals 16 residues. J gave up 0 bases and V 1 base, and 3 bases lay outside the gene matches. The CDR3 nucleotides read TGTGCCACCAGCAGAGGGCAGGGGGATAGCAATCAGCCCCAGCATTTT. This encodes CATSRGQGDSNQPQHF.

This clonotype was detected only a few times. The gene calls are TRBV6-2 or TRBV6-3 and TRBJ1-2; 7 nucleotides align to TRBD1. V trimming: 6 bases; J trimming: 4 bases; junction bases outside the gene matches: 14. The CDR3 consists of 16 residues. From germline, CDR1 is MNHEY and CDR2 SVGEGT. CDR3: CASSPIKQGTAYGYTF. The CDR3 nucleotides are TGTGCCAGCAGCCCTATTAAACAGGGGACAGCCTATGGCTACACCTTC.

A remark on this clonotype: Since the CDR3 does not end with the conserved phenylalanine or tryptophan, this likely comes from a read error. V gene TRBV2 combines with J gene TRBJ1-5, with D uncertain. Trimming took 5 bases from V and 1 from J, leaving 12 bases between them. The CDR3 is 15 residues long. The germline gives CDR1 SNHLY, CDR2 FYNNEI. In DNA form, the CDR3 reads TGTGCCAGCAGTCAGACACCCTACAGCAATCAGCCCCAGCATCTT. Translating it yields CASSQTPYSNQPQHL.

The rearrangement joins TRBV20-1 to TRBJ1-1; maybe TRBD1 (6 bases). Germline assignment: CDR1 DFQATT and CDR2 SNEGSKA (reference sequence). Trimming removed 4 bases at V and 2 bases at J, with 14 bases between. This CDR3 is built from 14 residues. As DNA, the CDR3 is TGCAGTGCTATACCCGGGACACTTAACACTGAAGCTTTCTTT. Amino acid sequence: CSAIPGTLNTEAFF.

The CDR3 DNA sequence: TGTGCCATCAGGACTAGCGGGAGTCACTACGAGCAGTACTTC. It yields the protein CAIRTSGSHYEQYF. The chain employs TRBV10-3 and TRBJ2-7, with 12 bases fitting TRBD2. V lost 6 bases to trimming and J lost 3 bases; unmatched junction nucleotides: 3. The CDR3 totals 14 residues. Per germline, CDR1 ENHRY and CDR2 SYGVKD.

The V and J genes are TRBV19 and TRBJ2-5; 9 bases are a match to TRBD2. Trimming removed 3 bases from V and 5 bases from J; junction bases left unmatched: 4. The CDR3 consists of 14 residues. Germline V lookup: CDR1 LNHDA, CDR2 SQIVND (reference sequence). Here the CDR3 reads CASSIDSGSETQYF. CDR3 DNA sequence: TGTGCCAGTAGTATCGATAGCGGGAGTGAGACCCAGTACTTC.

The chain is built from TRBV6-2 or TRBV6-3 and TRBJ2-5; 7 nucleotides line up with TRBD2. This CDR3 spans 16 amino acids. Germline V lookup: CDR1 MNHEY, CDR2 SVGEGT. V shed 6 bases and J 1 base; nucleotides not matched to a gene: 11. Here the CDR3 reads CASSPAGRGVQETQYF. CDR3 nucleotide sequence: TGTGCCAGCAGCCCCGCCGGCCGGGGGGTCCAAGAGACCCAGTACTTC.

Only a few counts were recorded for this clonotype. The CDR3 sequence: CASSPQGQRSSYNEQFF. In nucleotides, the CDR3 is TGCGCCAGCAGCCCCCAGGGACAGCGGAGCTCCTACAATGAGCAGTTCTTC. This rearrangement joins TRBV5-1 to TRBJ2-1; 7 bases line up with TRBD1. J lost 0 bases, V lost 4 bases, and 10 bases had no gene match. The CDR3 totals 17 residues. CDR1 SGHRS and CDR2 YFSETQ come from the germline V gene.

The V gene is TRBV15, the J gene TRBJ2-6; a possible D gene is TRBD1 (7 bases). The CDR3 is 15 residues long. Germline V gives CDR1 LNHNV, CDR2 YYDKDF (reference sequence). V shed 9 bases and J shed 0 bases, with 12 bases lying between them. The CDR3 region has the DNA TGTGCCACGGCAGGGGGGTTCTCTGGGGCCAACGTCCTGACTTTC. Translated, it gives CATAGGFSGANVLTF.

V is TRBV15 and J is TRBJ1-5; a weak D match, TRBD1 (6 bases). Germline V lookup: CDR1 LNHNV, CDR2 YYDKDF (reference sequence). V was shortened by 0 bases and J by 3 bases, with 12 bases between the two germline ends. The CDR3 runs 16 residues. The CDR3 is CATSRDSGAFNQPQHF. CDR3 coding DNA: TGTGCCACCAGCAGAGATTCAGGGGCGTTCAATCAGCCCCAGCATTTT.

The rearrangement joins TRBV24-1 to TRBJ1-5; TRBD1 is a possible D gene (5 bases). The V gene lost 6 bases and the J gene lost 6 bases, with 17 bases spanning the gap. Per the germline V gene, CDR1 is KGHDR and CDR2 is SFDVKD. The CDR3 consists of 15 residues. Written as DNA, the CDR3 is TGTGCCACCAGTCCTGGAGGGCAGGGCCCTCAGCCCCAGCATTTT. It specifies CATSPGGQGPQPQHF.

The chain uses TRBV19 and TRBJ2-7; D gene ambiguous. CDR1 LNHDA and CDR2 SQIVND come from the germline V gene (reference sequence). Trimming removed 9 bases from V and 3 bases from J, with 18 bases in between. The CDR3 runs to 14 residues. As DNA, the CDR3 is TGTGCCAGCCGGCGGAGACATCCAGACTACGAGCAGTACTTC. Protein product: CASRRRHPDYEQYF.

In this sample, this clonotype turned up a few times. The V and J genes are TRBV5-1 and TRBJ2-6, with 11 bases matching TRBD1. V lost 2 bases, J lost 0 bases, and 1 base stayed unmatched. This CDR3 is built from 17 residues. CDR1 and CDR2 from the germline V gene are SGHRS and YFSETQ. CDR3 region: CASSLGTGGSGANVLTF. The CDR3 DNA reads TGCGCCAGCAGCTTAGGGACAGGGGGCTCTGGGGCCAACGTCCTGACTTTC.

This chain connects TRBV10-3 to TRBJ1-4, with 7 positions matching TRBD1. The germline CDR1 and CDR2 sequences are ENHRY and SYGVKD. Losses at the gene ends were 0 bases for V and 8 bases for J; bases not matched to a gene: 6. This CDR3 has 15 amino acids. CDR3 in amino acids: CAISESVGGAEKLFF. The CDR3 nucleotides read TGTGCCATCAGTGAGTCGGTAGGGGGCGCGGAAAAACTGTTTTTT.

This clonotype was observed a handful of times. V usage is TRBV6-1 and J usage is TRBJ2-5; D gene uncertain. The CDR3 covers 12 residues. Trimming shortened V by 5 bases and J by 4 bases, and 8 bases separated the two germline ends. Germline V lookup: CDR1 MNHNS, CDR2 SASEGT. Here the CDR3 DNA reads TGTGCCAGCAGTCGGATGCGAGAGACCCAGTACTTC. Protein product: CASSRMRETQYF.

The rearrangement links TRBV11-3 to TRBJ2-3, with TRBD2 identical over 12 bases. After removal of 5 bases from V and 10 bases from J, the junction contained 10 bases not matched to a gene. This CDR3 spans 15 amino acids. From germline, CDR1 is SGHNT and CDR2 YENEEA. The CDR3 sequence: CASSRGLAGSPSQYF. The CDR3 DNA reads as TGTGCCAGCAGCCGAGGACTAGCGGGATCTCCATCGCAGTATTTT.

The rearrangement links TRBV15 to TRBJ1-1, with D uncertain. Trimming left V 0 bases short and J 5 bases short, with 13 bases between. The CDR3 totals 15 residues. CDR1 LNHNV and CDR2 YYDKDF come from the germline V gene (reference sequence). CDR3 DNA sequence: TGTGCCACCAGCAGAGATTATTCAGCTATAACTGAAGCTTTCTTT. It translates to CATSRDYSAITEAFF.

By sample fraction, this clonotype is medium-sized (0.01 to 0.1%). The genes are TRBV20-1 and TRBJ1-1; D is unresolved. Germline values: CDR1 DFQATT, CDR2 SNEGSKA (reference sequence). CDR3 size: 12 residues. Trimming left V 2 bases short and J 1 base short, with 5 bases between. The DNA of the CDR3 is TGCAGTGCTAGATCCGGGAACACTGAAGCTTTCTTT. Translating it yields CSARSGNTEAFF.

This clonotype appeared a few times. The rearrangement uses TRBV15 and TRBJ2-5; a possible D gene is TRBD2 (6 bases). Trimming removed 1 base at V and 1 base at J, with 10 bases between. CDR3 length: 15 amino acids. Germline V lookup: CDR1 LNHNV, CDR2 YYDKDF (reference sequence). CDR3 in amino acids: CATSRGGGAQETQYF. The DNA for the CDR3 is TGTGCCACCAGCAGAGGCGGAGGGGCCCAAGAGACCCAGTACTTC.

The rearrangement uses TRBV11-1 and TRBJ2-7; 8 bases match TRBD1. The J segment lost 5 bases and the V segment lost 5 bases, leaving 5 bases of the junction unmatched. Per the germline V gene, CDR1 is SGHAT and CDR2 is FQDESV (reference sequence). CDR3 length equals 13 residues. The CDR3 protein is CASSVRTGNEQYF. In DNA, the CDR3 is TGTGCCAGCAGCGTCCGGACAGGGAACGAGCAGTACTTC.

The rearrangement links TRBV7-8 to TRBJ1-5; D remains unclear. There are 13 residues in the CDR3. Trimming removed 2 bases at V and 3 bases at J, with 5 bases between. Per the germline V gene, CDR1 is SGHVS and CDR2 is FQNEAQ. CDR3 in amino acids: CASSLRPNQPQHF. The CDR3 coding sequence is TGTGCCAGCAGCTTAAGACCCAATCAGCCCCAGCATTTT.